This T cell receptor beta chain appears in the sequencing data of a study of cytomegalovirus exposure and HLA in healthy donors. Primers included in the PCR were 60 Vbeta and 13 Jbeta primers. Some clones are missing from TCRdb's copy, which holds only in-frame ones; the method was immunoSEQ multiplex PCR. The sample carries approximately 150,000 clones, 65% to 80% recorded once. General study points: TCR beta V- and J-gene trimming, according to a later analysis, was linked to a missense DCLRE1C variant. Judged likely to be a sequencing artifact was a cluster of highly shared sequence variants.

The CDR3 is 16 residues long. The V end was cut by 3 bases, the J end by 9 bases, with 22 bases between. Germline CDR1 reads SGHRS; CDR2 reads YFSETQ. The donors were healthy bone marrow donors. About this clone itself: Its antigen is as yet unknown.

The origin of this receptor is a man aged 18 to 30 in good health and CMV-seropositive. Sequencing used PBMCs. The rearrangement joins TRBV5-1 to TRBJ2-1, with a weak D call TRBD1 (6 bases). The CDR3 sequence: CASSSTGPSNYGEQFF. The CDR3 DNA reads TGCGCCAGCAGCTCAACAGGGCCCTCCAACTATGGTGAGCAGTTCTTC.